The present entry profiles one TCR beta chain with its context. Antigen unknown. Amplification used 60 Vbeta primers and 13 Jbeta primers. Generated by immunoSEQ multiplex PCR, the TCRdb table keeps only in-frame clones and is missing some. The sample yields around 55,000 clones, 60% to 80% seen once. V was pared by 3 bases and J by 6 bases, with 7 bases between. Germline CDR1 SGHNT, CDR2 YYREEE (reference sequence). There are 12 residues in the CDR3. This entry is derived from a study of cytomegalovirus exposure and HLA in healthy donors. Findings and caveats of the study: A later analysis, which compared TCR beta chains of equal frequency, found the HLA-associated ones more clonally expanded. Common viral pathogens seemed to be connected with several of the most significant clusters, according to a later analysis. Association of a missense DCLRE1C variant with TCR beta V- and J-gene trimming was reported in a later analysis.

The source material was PBMCs. The rearrangement uses TRBV5-4 and TRBJ2-1; no definite D call. This receptor was obtained from a female donor in good health and CMV-seronegative. In DNA, the CDR3 is TGTGCCAGCAGCTATGGCTCCAATGAGCAGTTCTTC. It yields the protein CASSYGSNEQFF.